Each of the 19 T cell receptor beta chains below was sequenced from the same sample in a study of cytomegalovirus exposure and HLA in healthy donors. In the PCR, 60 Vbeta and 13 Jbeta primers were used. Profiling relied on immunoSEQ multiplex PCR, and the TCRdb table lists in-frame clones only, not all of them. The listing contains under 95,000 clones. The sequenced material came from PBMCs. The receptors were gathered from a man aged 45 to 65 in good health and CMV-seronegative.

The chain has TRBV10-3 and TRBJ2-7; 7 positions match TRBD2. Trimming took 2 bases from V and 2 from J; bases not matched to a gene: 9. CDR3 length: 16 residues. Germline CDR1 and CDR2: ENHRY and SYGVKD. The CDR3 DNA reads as TGTGCCATCAGTGAGCGTCAGCGGGGTGAGACCTACGAGCAGTACTTC. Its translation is CAISERQRGETYEQYF.

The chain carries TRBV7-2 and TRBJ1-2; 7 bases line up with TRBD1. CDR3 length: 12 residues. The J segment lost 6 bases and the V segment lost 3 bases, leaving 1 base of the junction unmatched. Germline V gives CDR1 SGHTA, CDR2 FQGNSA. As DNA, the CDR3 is TGTGCCAGCAGCTTGACAGGGAATGGCTACACCTTC. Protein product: CASSLTGNGYTF.

The CDR3 protein is CASSERGQGEGEQYF. DNA for the CDR3: TGTGCCAGCAGTGAAAGGGGACAGGGAGAGGGCGAGCAGTACTTC. This chain connects TRBV6-1 to TRBJ2-5, with 9 positions matching TRBD1. The DNA end is a closer match to TRBJ2-7, so the J assignment may be wrong. This CDR3 region has 15 residues. CDR1 is MNHNS, CDR2 SASEGT, per germline.

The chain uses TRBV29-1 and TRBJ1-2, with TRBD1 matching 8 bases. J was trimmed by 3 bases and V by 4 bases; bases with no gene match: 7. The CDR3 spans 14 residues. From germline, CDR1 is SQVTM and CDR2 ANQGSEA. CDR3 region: CSVVQGALDYGYTF. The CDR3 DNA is TGCAGCGTTGTTCAGGGGGCGCTGGACTATGGCTACACCTTC. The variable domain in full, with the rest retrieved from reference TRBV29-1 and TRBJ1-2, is SAVISQKPSRDICQRGTSLTIQCQVDSQVTMMFWYRQQPGQSLTLIATANQGSEATYESGFVIDKFPISRPNLTFSTLTVSNMSPEDSSIYLCSVVQGALDYGYTFGSGTRLTVV.

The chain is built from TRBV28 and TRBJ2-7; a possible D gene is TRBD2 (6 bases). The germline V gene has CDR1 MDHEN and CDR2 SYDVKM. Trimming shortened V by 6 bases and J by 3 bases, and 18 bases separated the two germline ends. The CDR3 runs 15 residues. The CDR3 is CASSDPGLQGYEQYF. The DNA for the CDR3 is TGTGCCAGCAGCGACCCGGGACTTCAAGGCTACGAGCAGTACTTC.

Here the CDR3 DNA reads TGCGCCAGTACCCTCCTAGCGACGAGCCCCCAAGAGACCCAGTACTTC. It is translated as CASTLLATSPQETQYF. The chain recombines TRBV5-1 with TRBJ2-5, with D possibly matching TRBD2 (6 bases). The V end lost 8 bases, the J end lost 1 base, and 21 bases lay between the germline ends. In germline, CDR1 is SGHRS, CDR2 YFSETQ. The CDR3 runs 16 residues.

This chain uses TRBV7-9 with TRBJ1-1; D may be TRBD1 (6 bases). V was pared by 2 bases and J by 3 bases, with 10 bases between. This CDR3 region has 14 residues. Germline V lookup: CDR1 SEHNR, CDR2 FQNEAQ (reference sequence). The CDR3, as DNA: TGTGCCAGCAGCTTACGAGGGGGGGACACTGAAGCTTTCTTT. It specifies CASSLRGGDTEAFF.

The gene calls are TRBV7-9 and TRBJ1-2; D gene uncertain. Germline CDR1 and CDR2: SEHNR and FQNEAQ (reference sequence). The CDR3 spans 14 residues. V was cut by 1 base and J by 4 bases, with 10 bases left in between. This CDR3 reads CASSLDGVGYGYTF. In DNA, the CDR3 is TGTGCCAGCAGCTTAGACGGGGTTGGCTATGGCTACACCTTC.

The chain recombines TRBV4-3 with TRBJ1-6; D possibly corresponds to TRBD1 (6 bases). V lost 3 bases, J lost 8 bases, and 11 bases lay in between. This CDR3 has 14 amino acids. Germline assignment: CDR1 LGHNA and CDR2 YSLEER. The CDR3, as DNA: TGCGCCAGCAGCCACGGCAGGGGTGATTCACCCCTCCACTTT. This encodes CASSHGRGDSPLHF.

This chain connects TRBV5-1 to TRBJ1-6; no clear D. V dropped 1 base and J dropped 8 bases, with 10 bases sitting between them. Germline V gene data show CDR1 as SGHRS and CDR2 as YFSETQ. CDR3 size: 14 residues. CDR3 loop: CASSLSEGYSPLHF. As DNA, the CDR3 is TGCGCCAGCAGCTTGTCGGAGGGTTATTCACCCCTCCACTTT.

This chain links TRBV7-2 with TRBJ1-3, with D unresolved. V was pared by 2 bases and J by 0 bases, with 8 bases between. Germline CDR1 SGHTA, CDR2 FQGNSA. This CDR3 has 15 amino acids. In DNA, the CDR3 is TGTGCCAGCAGCTTACGGGAGAGCTCTGGAAACACCATATATTTT. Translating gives CASSLRESSGNTIYF.

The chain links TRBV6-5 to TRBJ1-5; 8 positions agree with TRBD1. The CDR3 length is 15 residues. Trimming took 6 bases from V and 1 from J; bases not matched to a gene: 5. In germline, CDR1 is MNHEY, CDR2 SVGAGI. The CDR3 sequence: CASRPGGWSNQPQHF. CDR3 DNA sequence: TGTGCCAGCAGGCCAGGGGGCTGGAGCAATCAGCCCCAGCATTTT.

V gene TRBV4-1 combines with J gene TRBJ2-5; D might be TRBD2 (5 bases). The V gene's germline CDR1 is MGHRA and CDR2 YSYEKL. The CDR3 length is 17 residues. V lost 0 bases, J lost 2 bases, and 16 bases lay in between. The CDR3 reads CASSQEVGSGIQETQYF. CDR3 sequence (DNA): TGCGCCAGCAGCCAAGAAGTGGGTTCGGGGATTCAAGAGACCCAGTACTTC.

The chain's CDR3 is CSVAPSGEQYF. CDR3 bases: TGCAGCGTTGCGCCCAGCGGGGAGCAGTACTTC. V usage is TRBV29-1 and J usage is TRBJ2-7, with D perhaps TRBD2 (6 bases). CDR1 and CDR2 from the germline V gene are SQVTM and ANQGSEA. Trimming stripped 4 bases from V and 7 bases from J, with 11 bases between. This CDR3 contains 11 residues.

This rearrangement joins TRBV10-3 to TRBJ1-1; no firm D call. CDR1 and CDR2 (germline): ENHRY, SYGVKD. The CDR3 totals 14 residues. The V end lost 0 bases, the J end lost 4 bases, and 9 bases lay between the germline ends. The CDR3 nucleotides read TGTGCCATCAGTGAGTCATTACTTAGCACTGAAGCTTTCTTT. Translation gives CAISESLLSTEAFF.

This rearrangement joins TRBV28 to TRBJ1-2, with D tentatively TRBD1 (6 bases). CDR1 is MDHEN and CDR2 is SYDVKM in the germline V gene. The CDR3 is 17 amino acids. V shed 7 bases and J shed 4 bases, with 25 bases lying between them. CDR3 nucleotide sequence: TGTGCCAGCACCCAGACCGGGACACTAAGACTTGGCTATGGCTACACCTTC. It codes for CASTQTGTLRLGYGYTF.

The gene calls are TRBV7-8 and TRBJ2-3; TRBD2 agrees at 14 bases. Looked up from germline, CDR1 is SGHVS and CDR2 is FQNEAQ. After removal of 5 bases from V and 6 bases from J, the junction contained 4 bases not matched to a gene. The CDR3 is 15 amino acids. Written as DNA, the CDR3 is TGTGCCAGCAGCGCAGGACTAGCGGGGGGCGATACGCAGTATTTT. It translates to CASSAGLAGGDTQYF.

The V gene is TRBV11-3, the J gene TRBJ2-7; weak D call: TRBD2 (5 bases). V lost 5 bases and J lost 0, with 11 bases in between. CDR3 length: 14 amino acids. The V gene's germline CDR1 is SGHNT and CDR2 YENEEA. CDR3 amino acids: CASSPRGPSYEQYF. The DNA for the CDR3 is TGTGCCAGCAGCCCCCGCGGGCCCTCCTACGAGCAGTACTTC.

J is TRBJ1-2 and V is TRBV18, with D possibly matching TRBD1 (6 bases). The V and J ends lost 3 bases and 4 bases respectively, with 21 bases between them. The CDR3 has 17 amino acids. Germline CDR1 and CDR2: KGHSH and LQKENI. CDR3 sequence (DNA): TGTGCCAGCTCACCGGGGAACCCTCAGGGGCACGGCTATGGCTACACCTTC. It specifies CASSPGNPQGHGYGYTF.